The 19 T cell receptor beta chains presented below share a single source sample, sequenced in a study of blood T cell repertoires in COVID-19. Repertoires were generated with immunoSEQ multiplex PCR, while TCRdb's copy carries only in-frame clones and drops some. The sample lists 55,000 to 75,000 clones; roughly 80% were seen once. Material: peripheral blood. These receptors were obtained from a man aged 55 to 70 with COVID-19, enrolled during active disease.

This chain joins TRBV10-1 and TRBJ1-5; D is possibly TRBD1 (6 bases). V lost 0 bases, J lost 5 bases, and 11 bases lay in between. Germline V CDR1 and CDR2: WNHNN, SYGVQD (reference sequence). This CDR3 is 15 amino acids long. The CDR3 loop reads CASSESQGFDQPQHF. The DNA of the CDR3 is TGCGCCAGCAGTGAGTCCCAGGGGTTTGATCAGCCCCAGCATTTT.

The rearrangement links TRBV7-9 to TRBJ2-1, with 8 bases matching TRBD2. CDR1 is SEHNR and CDR2 is FQNEAQ in the germline V gene (reference sequence). The CDR3 loop spans 19 amino acids. The V segment lost 4 bases and the J segment 0 bases; nucleotides outside the gene matches: 14. The CDR3 protein is CASSSEWDTSGPSYNEQFF. The CDR3 DNA is TGTGCCAGCAGCTCCGAATGGGATACTAGCGGTCCCTCCTACAATGAGCAGTTCTTC.

This clone has only a few counts. The rearrangement links TRBV14 to TRBJ2-4; 10 bases map to TRBD2. Germline V gene sequence: CDR1 SGHDN, CDR2 FVKESK. The CDR3 is 16 residues long. V gave up 2 bases and J gave up 9 bases; unmatched junction bases: 10. CDR3 sequence: CASSQISTSGKGIQYF. CDR3 DNA sequence: TGTGCCAGCAGCCAAATTTCCACTAGCGGGAAGGGCATTCAGTACTTC.

This clone was picked up a small number of times. The chain is built from TRBV9 and TRBJ2-7; possibly TRBD2 for D (5 bases). The germline V and J ends were trimmed by 4 bases and 2 bases, with 16 bases remaining between them. The germline gives CDR1 SGDLS, CDR2 YYNGEE. The CDR3 totals 15 residues. CDR3 DNA: TGTGCCAGCAGCCCCGGAGAGGGCTCCACCTACGAGCAGTACTTC. This gives the protein CASSPGEGSTYEQYF.

The chain recombines TRBV6-1 with TRBJ1-5; D gene uncertain. The germline gives CDR1 MNHNS, CDR2 SASEGT. Trimming took 0 bases from V and 3 from J, leaving 9 bases between them. The CDR3 runs 15 residues. CDR3 in amino acids: CASSEADYYNQPQHF. For the CDR3, the DNA is TGTGCCAGCAGTGAAGCGGACTACTACAATCAGCCCCAGCATTTT.

V and J are TRBV30 and TRBJ1-5; D is possibly TRBD1 (6 bases). The CDR3 covers 13 residues. Germline V gives CDR1 GTSNPN, CDR2 SVGIG (reference sequence). V was pared by 2 bases and J by 3 bases, with 8 bases between. CDR3: CAWSHRANQPQHF. The CDR3 bases are TGTGCCTGGAGTCACAGGGCCAATCAGCCCCAGCATTTT.

This chain connects TRBV7-2 to TRBJ2-1; D remains ambiguous. Per the germline V gene, CDR1 is SGHTA and CDR2 is FQGNSA. The CDR3 has 15 residues. The V and J ends lost 0 bases and 10 bases respectively, with 16 bases between them. CDR3 nucleotides: TGTGCCAGCAGCTTAGCTACAGTGAGTCTATTGGAGCAGTTCTTC. This encodes CASSLATVSLLEQFF.

This clone was counted once. The chain recombines TRBV5-6 with TRBJ1-2; TRBD1 aligns across 10 bases. CDR1 SGHDT and CDR2 YYEEEE come from the germline V gene. The CDR3 length is 12 residues. The ends lost 5 bases at V and 7 bases at J; junction bases unmatched: 2. This CDR3 is CASSDRGRGYTF. The CDR3 DNA reads as TGTGCCAGCAGTGACAGGGGGCGTGGCTACACCTTC.

This clone has just one count. J is TRBJ1-5 and V is TRBV19; the D gene is possibly TRBD1 (6 bases). Trimming took off 0 bases at V and 7 bases at J, with 13 bases between the two ends. Germline V gene sequence: CDR1 LNHDA, CDR2 SQIVND (reference sequence). CDR3 size: 15 residues. CDR3 DNA sequence: TGTGCCAGTAGTATAGATAACGGGGGGCGGCAGCCCCAGCATTTT. This translates into CASSIDNGGRQPQHF.

The V gene is TRBV18, the J gene TRBJ1-2, with D perhaps TRBD1 (5 bases). Germline lookup yields CDR1 KGHSH and CDR2 LQKENI. V was cut by 1 base and J by 0 bases, with 12 bases left in between. This CDR3 is 16 amino acids long. The CDR3 nucleotides are TGTGCCAGCTCACCACAGACAGCACAAGCTAACTATGGCTACACCTTC. The encoded protein is CASSPQTAQANYGYTF.

This chain joins TRBV14 and TRBJ2-1, with a weak D call TRBD2 (6 bases). This CDR3 comprises 14 residues. Trimming removed 4 bases at V and 3 bases at J, with 10 bases between. CDR1 and CDR2 (germline): SGHDN, FVKESK. CDR3 in DNA: TGTGCCAGCAGCCGGGACTGGAGCTACAATGAGCAGTTCTTC. It yields the protein CASSRDWSYNEQFF.

The CDR3 nucleotides are TGTGCCACCAGCAGAGCGGGGATCTATGAGCAGTTCTTC. Protein: CATSRAGIYEQFF. The chain combines TRBV15 with TRBJ2-1, with D possibly being TRBD2 (5 bases). The CDR3 is made up of 13 amino acids. Germline V gene sequence: CDR1 LNHNV, CDR2 YYDKDF (reference sequence). V shed 1 base and J shed 8 bases, with 9 bases lying between them.

This clone came up a few times. The V call is TRBV10-1, the J call TRBJ2-1; 8 bases line up with TRBD1. V was pared by 2 bases and J by 8 bases, with 5 bases of the junction left unmatched. The CDR3 is made up of 14 amino acids. CDR1 is WNHNN, CDR2 SYGVQD, per germline (reference sequence). The CDR3 region has the DNA TGCGCCAGCAGTGAGGGACAGGGTAGCGATGAGCAGTTCTTC. Translating gives CASSEGQGSDEQFF.

J is TRBJ2-7 and V is TRBV2; 14 nucleotides align to TRBD2. The germline gives CDR1 SNHLY, CDR2 FYNNEI. This CDR3 contains 13 residues. With 9 bases clipped from V and 7 bases from J, the junction kept 5 bases outside the gene matches. The CDR3 region is CARGLAGVGEQYF. CDR3 nucleotides: TGTGCCAGGGGACTAGCGGGAGTGGGTGAGCAGTACTTC.

V and J are TRBV11-2 and TRBJ1-2, with TRBD1 identical over 11 bases. Losses at the gene ends were 5 bases for V and 3 bases for J; bases not matched to a gene: 11. Looked up from germline, CDR1 is SGHAT and CDR2 is FQNNGV. The CDR3 has 17 amino acids. CDR3 nucleotides: TGTGCCAGCAGCCCCTCTCCCGGGGACAGGGGGGACTATGGCTACACCTTC. Translated: CASSPSPGDRGDYGYTF.

CDR3 loop: CASSHTGTGGYEQYF. Written as DNA, the CDR3 is TGTGCCAGCAGCCACACAGGGACAGGGGGCTACGAGCAGTACTTC. J is TRBJ2-7 and V is TRBV3-1 (or the pseudogene TRBV3-2), with 11 bases that match TRBD1. Trimming removed 3 bases from V and 3 bases from J; junction bases left unmatched: 4. CDR1 and CDR2 (germline): LGHDT, YNNKEL (reference sequence). The CDR3 extends over 15 amino acids.

This chain links TRBV4-2 with TRBJ2-5; TRBD2 aligns across 11 bases. This CDR3 comprises 18 residues. V trimming: 4 bases; J trimming: 1 base; junction bases outside the gene matches: 11. Per the germline V gene, CDR1 is LGHNA and CDR2 is YNFKEQ. CDR3 sequence: CASSRTLGTSGSQETQYF. The CDR3, as DNA: TGTGCCAGCAGCCGAACACTGGGGACTAGCGGTTCCCAAGAGACCCAGTACTTC.

The CDR3 DNA follows: TGTGCCATCAGTCCAGGGGGCAAACAAAACATTCAGTACTTC. It translates to CAISPGGKQNIQYF. The chain links TRBV10-3 to TRBJ2-4, with 8 bases matching TRBD1. The J segment lost 5 bases and the V segment lost 5 bases, leaving 5 bases of the junction unmatched. This CDR3 comprises 14 residues. CDR1 is ENHRY, CDR2 SYGVKD, per germline.

The genes are TRBV27 and TRBJ1-4, with TRBD1 matching 10 bases. The CDR3 is 15 residues long. V gave up 5 bases and J gave up 7 bases; unmatched junction bases: 7. The germline CDR1 and CDR2 sequences are MNHEY and SMNVEV (reference sequence). The CDR3 sequence: CASSRRTGGGEKLFF. Here the CDR3 DNA reads TGTGCCAGCAGTAGGAGGACAGGGGGAGGTGAAAAACTGTTTTTT.